The T cell receptor beta chain under discussion was sequenced for a study of radiotherapy plus CTLA-4 blockade in lung cancer. Study-level background: Of the patients, 15% to 20% showed objective responses and 31% attained disease control.

The assay was immunoSEQ multiplex PCR, and TCRdb's table has in-frame clones only and misses some. The profile shows roughly 110,000 clones, more than 75% of them singletons. Details on this clone: The target antigen is unknown.

Germline CDR1 and CDR2: MDHEN and SYDVKM. The CDR3 contains 15 residues. V shed 6 bases and J shed 0 bases, with 13 bases lying between them. Whole-study results and caveats: Early clonal dynamics of blood T cells, together with interferon-beta, were reported as the best response predictor.

Sample: peripheral blood, taken from a patient treated with radiotherapy plus ipilimumab. This receptor was identified in a human donor with non-small cell lung cancer that progressed on radiotherapy plus ipilimumab. Some clones in this sample may be carry-over from other donors' samples. The rearrangement joins TRBV28 to TRBJ2-3; D may match TRBD1 or TRBD2 (5 bases each). The chain's CDR3 is CASSSGRDSTDTQYF. CDR3 coding DNA: TGTGCCAGCAGCTCCGGAAGGGACAGCACAGATACGCAGTATTTT.